This T cell receptor (beta chain) is from a study of T cell repertoires in aging, cancer and after chemotherapy. Study overall: Healthy donor repertoires were recorded over several months to years and showed clear clonal overlap.

Concerning this clonotype itself: The antigen remains unidentified.

TRB rearrangements spanning V, D and J were amplified using mixed TRB-A/B primers. TCRdb itself ran the multiplex PCR reads through MiXCR, one entry per CDR3 protein. The data contain some 11,000 distinct CDR3 sequences, about 45% of them seen just once; the ten biggest clones take up approximately 7.3%. With 1 base removed from V and 0 bases from J, the gap between germline ends came to 9 bases. This CDR3 region has 16 residues. Germline-derived CDR1 and CDR2 are LGHNA and YSLEER. The template was genomic DNA from peripheral blood, not RNA. Findings and limits, study-wide: Compared with age-matched healthy donors, untreated hematological or solid cancer patients showed higher blood TCR clonality. Immunological memory after chemotherapy cannot be judged from the repertoire data.

Sequenced material: blood. This sequence originates from a human donor in good health. This rearrangement joins TRBV4-3 to TRBJ1-4; weak D call: TRBD1 (5 bases). CDR3 residues: CASSQAMTATNEKLFF. CDR3 nucleotide sequence: TGCGCCAGCAGCCAAGCCATGACAGCAACTAATGAAAAACTGTTTTTT.